The TCR beta chain described here comes from a study of response to subunit inactivated influenza vaccine. The study's findings and limits: Only a handful of new T cells, the authors suggested, are recruited with each seasonal influenza vaccination.

One entry per CDR3 protein, called by TCRdb with MiXCR from the RT-PCR reads. The data contain around 200,000 distinct CDR3 sequences, roughly 12% of them singletons. Of note for this clonotype: Its antigen is unknown.

This sample was also put to use in a study of T cells expressing NK-cell markers. As reported in that work: In generating TCR beta cDNA, 5'RACE template switching with UMIs was used. Source material for TCR beta repertoires consisted of sorted CD3+CD56+NKG2C+, CD3+CD56+NKG2C- and CD3+CD56-NKG2C+ T cells. CD8+ T cells in more than five donors included dominant NKG2C+ clonotypes at roughly 1.0-7.0%. Several donors showed these clonotypes also leading the CD3+CD56-NKG2C+ fraction.

The source of this sequence is a man over 45 who received an inactivated influenza vaccine. This specimen was CD8+ T cells sorted from PBMCs, taken 12 days after vaccination.

The DNA of the CDR3 is TGTGCCAGCAAGGACCCATACAATGAGCAGTTCTTC. Its translation: CASKDPYNEQFF. V gene TRBV19 combines with J gene TRBJ2-1; D unresolved. CDR1 is LNHDA, CDR2 SQIVND, per germline (reference sequence). V lost 9 bases, J lost 4 bases, and 10 bases lay in between. The CDR3 extends over 12 amino acids.